One sample yielded the 3 T cell receptor beta chains listed below, sequenced in a study of blood T cell repertoires in COVID-19. The assay was immunoSEQ multiplex PCR, and TCRdb's table has in-frame clones only and misses some. The sample holds about 180,000 clones, over 80% seen once. The sequenced sample was peripheral blood. The receptors were gathered from a woman aged 40 to 50 with COVID-19, enrolled during active disease.

The J gene is TRBJ2-7, the V gene TRBV11-2; D is undetermined. Germline assignment: CDR1 SGHAT and CDR2 FQNNGV. The germline V and J ends were trimmed by 5 bases and 3 bases, with 20 bases remaining between them. The CDR3 spans 16 residues. The CDR3 region is CASSEPQLYPHYEQYF. In DNA form, the CDR3 reads TGTGCCAGCAGCGAGCCTCAACTCTACCCCCACTACGAGCAGTACTTC.

The rearrangement links TRBV24-1 to TRBJ2-5; 7 bases align to TRBD1. Germline CDR1 KGHDR, CDR2 SFDVKD. CDR3 size: 15 residues. J gave up 3 bases and V 7 bases, and 10 bases lay outside the gene matches. CDR3 bases: TGTGCCACCAGCGACCCAGGGGGTTGGGAAGAGACCCAGTACTTC. Amino acids: CATSDPGGWEETQYF.

The CDR3 region has the DNA TGCGCCAGCAGTGGCCCCACCGACAGGACCCACTCTGGAAACACCATATATTTT. Translating gives CASSGPTDRTHSGNTIYF. The gene calls are TRBV10-2 and TRBJ1-3; tentative D call: TRBD1 (6 bases). This CDR3 contains 18 residues. CDR1 is WSHSY, CDR2 SAAADI, per germline. Trimming took off 4 bases at V and 0 bases at J, with 19 bases between the two ends.